Shown below are 13 T cell receptor beta chains from a single sample sequenced in a study of OX40 agonist ivuxolimab in advanced cancers. Using immunoSEQ multiplex PCR, the repertoire was profiled, and TCRdb retains in-frame clones only, with some absent. The sample holds under 65,000 clones, 90% to 95% seen once. The source was CD4+ or CD8+ T cells sorted from blood, collected in a trial of the OX40 agonist ivuxolimab. The receptor source for this set is an adult with an advanced solid tumor such as melanoma, head and neck, liver or kidney cancer.

The chain couples TRBV5-6 to TRBJ2-7; D remains ambiguous. Per the germline V gene, CDR1 is SGHDT and CDR2 is YYEEEE. Trimming cost V 4 bases and J 1 base, with 12 bases left between them. The CDR3 covers 14 residues. The CDR3 region has the DNA TGTGCCAGCAGCCCACGGGCGAGATCCTACGAGCAGTACTTC. This gives the protein CASSPRARSYEQYF.

The V gene is TRBV2, the J gene TRBJ2-3; TRBD2 aligns across 10 bases. The CDR3 is made up of 18 amino acids. Germline V gene lookup returns CDR1 SNHLY and CDR2 FYNNEI. Trimming at V came to 0 bases and at J to 1 base, leaving 7 bases not matched to a gene. In DNA form, the CDR3 reads TGTGCCAGCAGTGAAGCGCCGGGACTAGCGTGGGGCACAGATACGCAGTATTTT. It is translated as CASSEAPGLAWGTDTQYF.

V and J are TRBV19 and TRBJ2-2, with D possibly matching TRBD1 (6 bases). From germline, CDR1 is LNHDA and CDR2 SQIVND (reference sequence). This CDR3 contains 14 residues. Between the trimmed V and J ends, which lost 6 bases and 4 bases, there was a span of 12 bases. The CDR3 bases are TGTGCCAGTAGCCCCTTGGACAGCACCGGGGAGCTGTTTTTT. This sequence encodes CASSPLDSTGELFF.

The rearrangement links TRBV7-9 to TRBJ1-2; the D gene is possibly TRBD1 (5 bases). Germline V gene data show CDR1 as SEHNR and CDR2 as FQNEAQ (reference sequence). CDR3 size: 14 residues. V dropped 3 bases and J dropped 8 bases, with 16 bases sitting between them. The CDR3 nucleotides read TGTGCCAGCAGCTTCTCCGGCCAGGGCGGGGGCTACACCTTC. It codes for CASSFSGQGGGYTF.

The V and J genes are TRBV9 and TRBJ1-3, with D possibly being TRBD1 (6 bases). Trimming removed 2 bases at V and 0 bases at J, with 12 bases between. Germline V gene sequence: CDR1 SGDLS, CDR2 YYNGEE. This CDR3 has 16 residues. CDR3 sequence (DNA): TGTGCCAGCAGCGTGGGGGCCCGCAACTCTGGAAACACCATATATTTT. Translated: CASSVGARNSGNTIYF.

This rearrangement joins TRBV30 to TRBJ2-1, with no clear D. This CDR3 comprises 11 residues. Trimming removed 3 bases at V and 6 bases at J, with 6 bases between. Germline lookup yields CDR1 GTSNPN and CDR2 SVGIG (reference sequence). This chain's CDR3 is CAWRTANEQFF. The CDR3 nucleotides are TGTGCCTGGAGGACTGCCAATGAGCAGTTCTTC. Full variable domain (rest looked up from reference TRBV30 and TRBJ2-1): SQTIHQWPATLVQPVGSPLSLECTVEGTSNPNLYWYRQAAGRGLQLLFYSVGIGQISSEVPQNLSASRPQDRQFILSSKKLLLSDSGFYLCAWRTANEQFFGPGTRLTVL.

This chain joins TRBV4-1 and TRBJ2-5; D might be TRBD1 (5 bases). The DNA end is more similar to TRBJ2-7, so the J call may be wrong. This CDR3 comprises 13 residues. Germline-derived CDR1 and CDR2 are MGHRA and YSYEKL. The CDR3 sequence: CASSPKQGYEQYF. In DNA, the CDR3 is TGCGCCAGCAGCCCAAAGCAGGGCTACGAGCAGTACTTC.

The chain recombines TRBV18 with TRBJ2-5; TRBD2 matches 10 bases. After removal of 0 bases from V and 5 bases from J, the junction contained 3 bases not matched to a gene. The CDR3 totals 15 residues. Germline V gene sequence: CDR1 KGHSH, CDR2 LQKENI. The CDR3 DNA reads as TGTGCCAGCTCACCACCAAGCGGGAGGGAGGAGACCCAGTACTTC. Its protein is CASSPPSGREETQYF.

The chain carries TRBV6-5 and TRBJ2-2; D gene unclear. V lost 0 bases and J lost 6, with 5 bases in between. Germline V gene data show CDR1 as MNHEY and CDR2 as SVGAGI. This CDR3 comprises 13 residues. The CDR3, as DNA: TGTGCCAGCAGTTACTCAAGGGCCGGGGAGCTGTTTTTT. Encoded protein: CASSYSRAGELFF.

The rearrangement uses TRBV5-1 and TRBJ2-1; D perhaps matches TRBD2 (6 bases). Trimming took off 4 bases at V and 0 bases at J, with 14 bases between the two ends. This CDR3 spans 16 amino acids. Germline values: CDR1 SGHRS, CDR2 YFSETQ. The CDR3 DNA reads TGCGCCAGCAGCCCACTAGCAGTCCGCTCCTACAATGAGCAGTTCTTC. Translated, it gives CASSPLAVRSYNEQFF.

V is TRBV11-3 and J is TRBJ2-5, with a tentative D call TRBD2 (7 bases). V lost 5 bases, J lost 4 bases, and 20 bases lay in between. Germline V gene sequence: CDR1 SGHNT, CDR2 YENEEA. The CDR3 length is 16 residues. Here the CDR3 DNA reads TGTGCCAGCAGCCAAGAGGTATCGGGGGGCCCAGAGACCCAGTACTTC. Amino acids: CASSQEVSGGPETQYF.

In this sample, this clone turned up once. The chain has TRBV11-2 and TRBJ2-4, with TRBD2 matching over 9 bases. The CDR3 spans 17 residues. The germline V gene has CDR1 SGHAT and CDR2 FQNNGV. V was pared by 4 bases and J by 0 bases, with 7 bases of the junction left unmatched. CDR3 in DNA: TGTGCCAGCAGCTCCCTAGCGGGGCTACTAGCCAAAAACATTCAGTACTTC. It yields the protein CASSSLAGLLAKNIQYF.

The gene calls are TRBV6-1 and TRBJ2-5; tentatively, D is TRBD1 (5 bases). Near its end, the DNA agrees better with TRBJ2-7, so the J call may be wrong. The germline V gene has CDR1 MNHNS and CDR2 SASEGT. This CDR3 contains 13 residues. In nucleotides, the CDR3 is TGTGCCAGCAGTGAAAACAGGCGGTACGAGCAGTACTTC. It codes for CASSENRRYEQYF.